The T cell receptor (beta chain) described here comes from a study of identifying expanded T cells in peripheral blood. The CDR3 is 16 residues long. Germline lookup yields CDR1 MNHNY and CDR2 SVGAGI (reference sequence). V lost 2 bases and J lost 4, with 14 bases in between. Assay used: immunoSEQ multiplex PCR; TCRdb lists only in-frame clones, some missing. The sample includes around 66,000 clones, 87% of them seen just once. The TCR comes from a person between 18 and 75 years old in good health. This rearrangement joins TRBV6-6 to TRBJ2-2; no firm D call. The sample taken for sequencing was blood. CDR3 bases: TGTGCCAGCAGTTACGGAAAGGGATTGTTCACCGGGGAGCTGTTTTTT. Protein sequence: CASSYGKGLFTGELFF.